The 3 T cell receptor beta chains listed next were all sequenced from one sample in a study of blood T cell repertoires in COVID-19. TCRdb's copy holds only in-frame clones and misses some; the assay was immunoSEQ multiplex PCR. The sample includes about 130,000 clones, around four fifths of them seen just once. Sample: PBMCs or T cells enriched from blood (not recorded which). Every receptor here comes from a man aged 25-40 years who had recovered from COVID-19.

The chain combines TRBV30 with TRBJ2-7; 9 nucleotides match TRBD2. The CDR3 covers 14 residues. The germline V gene has CDR1 GTSNPN and CDR2 SVGIG (reference sequence). The ends lost 2 bases at V and 4 bases at J; junction bases unmatched: 6. CDR3 nucleotide sequence: TGTGCCTGGAGTTGGACTAGCGATTCATACGAGCAGTACTTC. It specifies CAWSWTSDSYEQYF.

This rearrangement joins TRBV5-1 to TRBJ2-7; 13 bases align to TRBD2. CDR3 length equals 19 residues. Per germline, CDR1 SGHRS and CDR2 YFSETQ. V trimming: 4 bases; J trimming: 0 bases; junction bases outside the gene matches: 13. This CDR3 reads CASSTSGTSGDTNSYEQYV. The DNA for the CDR3 is TGCGCCAGCAGCACCTCCGGGACTAGCGGGGATACCAACTCCTACGAGCAGTACGTC.

The rearrangement uses TRBV12-5 and TRBJ1-3; D gene unclear. This CDR3 contains 13 residues. CDR1 and CDR2 from the germline V gene are LGHNT and FRNRAP. V dropped 2 bases and J dropped 5 bases, with 7 bases sitting between them. CDR3 sequence (DNA): TGTGCTAGTGGTTTGAACATAAGAAACACCATATATTTT. Protein sequence: CASGLNIRNTIYF.